The entry that follows covers one T cell receptor beta chain sequence. Its target is unknown. The junction departs from the called germline gene at one end, perhaps through a read error. The sample comes from a study of tumor and adjacent non-tumor tissue in lung cancer. Study overall: Aged about 30 to 76 years, patients included about 11 men and 4 to 6 women with stage I to III disease.

This sample's RNA came from whole unsorted tissue. This CDR3 region has 16 residues. Germline assignment: CDR1 SGHAT and CDR2 FQNNGV. TCRbeta libraries were built with three rounds of nested PCR, modified from ARM-PCR. TCRdb re-analysed the multiplex PCR reads in MiXCR, keeping a single row per CDR3 protein. This sample yields some 100,000 distinct CDR3 sequences, of which around 75% are seen a single time; about 40% belongs to the top ten. Overall study results and limits: Significantly higher TCR diversity was found in tumor than normal lung.

The sample was lung tumor tissue. The rearrangement uses TRBV11-2 and TRBJ2-7; possible D gene TRBD2, 7 bases. The receptor's source is a woman aged 55-70 years with non-small cell lung cancer. The CDR3 DNA sequence: TGTTCCAGCAGCTTGACTAGCTGGGGGGCCTACTACGAGCAGTACTTC. Protein product: CSSSLTSWGAYYEQYF.